This T cell receptor beta chain was sequenced during a study of shared clonotypes between healthy human individuals. Germline CDR1 SGHRS, CDR2 YFSETQ. The CDR3 has 15 amino acids. V lost 8 bases, J lost 5 bases, and 13 bases stayed unmatched. Assay used: immunoSEQ multiplex PCR; TCRdb lists only in-frame clones, some missing. The sample contains over a million clones, roughly 70% of which appear only once. The sample consisted of memory CD4+ T cells sorted from blood. Subset described: CD45RA-negative fraction. The TCR originated in a man aged 18 to 29 in good health. V gene TRBV5-1 combines with J gene TRBJ2-1, with 7 positions matching TRBD1. The CDR3 loop reads CASRFARDRDNEQFF. The CDR3 DNA is TGCGCCAGTCGTTTTGCCCGGGACAGAGACAATGAGCAGTTCTTC.